This T cell receptor (beta chain) was profiled in a study of blood T cell repertoires in COVID-19. At the level of the study: Acute and convalescent COVID-19 samples came from the United States, Italy and Spain. T cells, B-cell-depleted T cells, or PBMCs provided the cDNA or gDNA that served as material.

Authors' data handling: For nucleated cells, counts were estimated from reference gene primer amplification. The repertoire was sequenced with immunoSEQ multiplex PCR; TCRdb's copy has only in-frame clones and lacks some. V, J and clone size are taken as reported in that table, and D and trimming were inferred from the DNA itself. The sample consists of about 150,000 clones, 70% to 90% of them appearing once. V shed 4 bases and J shed 1 base, with 7 bases lying between them. This CDR3 is 13 amino acids long. Recruited during active infection, patients (from Seattle) were subsequently followed longitudinally.

The material sequenced was peripheral blood. The rearrangement joins TRBV12-3 or TRBV12-4 to TRBJ1-2; D gene unclear. This sequence was found in a man at least 80 years old with COVID-19, enrolled during active disease. The CDR3 sequence is CASSSGNNYGYTF. The CDR3 nucleotides are TGTGCCAGCAGTTCCGGGAATAACTATGGCTACACCTTC.